This TCR beta chain emerged from a study of blood T cells in healthy people across ages. Study results and caveats: Investigators treated diversity estimates from one million T cells as underestimates. Without sorted subsets, naive and antigen-experienced compartments could not be conclusively compared.

The CDR3 spans 16 residues. Trimming removed 4 bases from V and 9 bases from J, with 21 bases in between. CDR1 and CDR2 from the germline V gene are KGHDR and SFDVKD. The use of a sample-barcoded 5' primer and a J-beta primer mix characterized a second PCR of about 6 to 11 cycles. TCRdb analysed the 5' RACE reads with MiXCR anew, one entry per CDR3 protein. Of about 930,000 distinct CDR3 sequences listed, almost 30% are singletons. This clonotype was observed many times. The antigen remains undetermined. These same records also appear under a second study, on T cells of mothers and their children. This second study notes: cDNA was synthesized from all extracted RNA at about 1.6 ug per reaction.

Material for sequencing was blood. The clonotype originates from a woman aged 40 to 55 in good health. This chain joins TRBV24-1 and TRBJ2-1; possibly TRBD2 for D (6 bases). Here the CDR3 reads CATSDPAGTPGGEQFF. The CDR3 DNA is TGTGCCACCAGTGACCCCGCCGGGACCCCCGGGGGTGAGCAGTTCTTC.